One sample yielded the 21 T cell receptor beta chains listed below, sequenced in a study of blood T cell repertoires in COVID-19. TCRdb keeps only in-frame clones here, not all; method: immunoSEQ multiplex PCR. The sample contains 290,000 or so clones, more than 85% of which appear only once. Sequenced: peripheral blood. The receptors stem from a woman in her twenties or thirties with COVID-19, enrolled during active disease.

V usage is TRBV18 and J usage is TRBJ2-1; 13 nucleotides align to TRBD2. CDR3 length: 15 amino acids. CDR1 and CDR2 (germline): KGHSH, LQKENI. Trimming removed 4 bases from V and 8 bases from J; junction bases left unmatched: 5. The CDR3 coding sequence is TGTGCCAGCTCACTCGGGACTAGCGGGAATGATGAGCAGTTCTTC. Protein sequence: CASSLGTSGNDEQFF.

V usage is TRBV19 and J usage is TRBJ2-1; 8 nucleotides match TRBD2. The germline V gene encodes CDR1 LNHDA and CDR2 SQIVND (reference sequence). The CDR3 spans 16 residues. V was clipped by 6 bases and J by 4 bases; unmatched bases: 11. The CDR3 sequence is CASRDAGTRSYNEQFF. CDR3 DNA: TGTGCCAGTAGGGATGCCGGGACTAGGAGTTACAATGAGCAGTTCTTC.

V and J are TRBV15 and TRBJ2-3, with 8 positions matching TRBD2. With V trimmed by 7 bases and J by 3 bases, 9 bases remained unmatched. The CDR3 has 15 amino acids. Germline lookup yields CDR1 LNHNV and CDR2 YYDKDF (reference sequence). The CDR3 loop reads CATTLLAAGTDTQYF. CDR3 DNA sequence: TGTGCCACCACCCTACTAGCGGCAGGGACAGATACGCAGTATTTT.

The chain joins TRBV9 to TRBJ2-3, with D maybe TRBD2 (6 bases). Trimming took off 4 bases at V and 4 bases at J, with 16 bases between the two ends. Germline V lookup: CDR1 SGDLS, CDR2 YYNGEE. The length of the CDR3 is 15 residues. The CDR3 DNA reads as TGTGCCAGCAGCCGCGGGGACGGGAGCCCAGATACGCAGTATTTT. This sequence encodes CASSRGDGSPDTQYF.

J is TRBJ2-1 and V is TRBV6-7; 8 nucleotides agree with TRBD2. TRBV6-7 is known as an ORF, though its function is uncertain. This CDR3 has 17 residues. V was pared by 2 bases and J by 8 bases, with 14 bases of the junction left unmatched. CDR3 nucleotides: TGTGCCAGCAGTTACGAGTTGTTGCGGGAGGAAGGCGATGAGCAGTTCTTC. Protein product: CASSYELLREEGDEQFF.

This chain connects TRBV9 to TRBJ2-3; D not resolved. V dropped 0 bases and J dropped 4 bases, with 15 bases sitting between them. This CDR3 region has 16 residues. CDR1 is SGDLS and CDR2 is YYNGEE in the germline V gene. DNA of the CDR3: TGTGCCAGCAGCGTAGGATGGGCCGCCGGCCCAGATACGCAGTATTTT. The encoded protein is CASSVGWAAGPDTQYF.

The chain is built from TRBV12-3 or TRBV12-4 and TRBJ2-3; D is unresolved. V dropped 6 bases and J dropped 5 bases, with 12 bases sitting between them. The CDR3 is 13 amino acids. The DNA for the CDR3 is TGTGCCAGCAGCCCTCTTCCGAGAGATACGCAGTATTTT. The encoded protein is CASSPLPRDTQYF.

This clone showed up just once. The gene calls are TRBV6-5 and TRBJ2-7; 8 positions agree with TRBD1. V lost 6 bases to trimming and J lost 4 bases; unmatched junction nucleotides: 8. Germline loops: CDR1 MNHEY, CDR2 SVGAGI. This CDR3 spans 14 amino acids. CDR3 sequence reads: CASSPDRGTYEQYF. CDR3 coding DNA: TGTGCCAGCAGCCCCGACAGGGGTACGTACGAGCAGTACTTC.

The rearrangement joins TRBV24-1 to TRBJ2-5; 8 bases align to TRBD1. The CDR3 has 15 amino acids. Germline lookup yields CDR1 KGHDR and CDR2 SFDVKD. V was clipped by 4 bases and J by 5 bases; unmatched bases: 8. DNA for the CDR3: TGTGCCACCAGTGAGGGGGGACAGGCCGGGGAGACCCAGTACTTC. Translated: CATSEGGQAGETQYF.

CDR3 in amino acids: CASSPVAGGWDTEAFF. For the CDR3, the DNA is TGTGCCAGCTCCCCTGTCGCAGGGGGCTGGGACACTGAAGCTTTCTTT. The chain joins TRBV18 to TRBJ1-1; 8 bases match TRBD1. The trim removed 6 bases at V and 3 bases at J, leaving 12 bases unmatched. This CDR3 comprises 16 residues. Germline loops: CDR1 KGHSH, CDR2 LQKENI.

V is TRBV5-5 and J is TRBJ1-4; 10 bases map to TRBD1. Germline CDR1 and CDR2: SGHKS and YYEKEE (reference sequence). This CDR3 comprises 15 residues. V shed 4 bases and J 8 bases; nucleotides not matched to a gene: 8. DNA of the CDR3: TGTGCCAGCAGCCGACAGGGGGCGTCTTACGAAAAACTGTTTTTT. It encodes CASSRQGASYEKLFF.

The gene calls are TRBV27 and TRBJ1-1; no clear D. Trimming stripped 4 bases from V and 4 bases from J, with 13 bases between. This CDR3 contains 14 residues. Per the germline V gene, CDR1 is MNHEY and CDR2 is SMNVEV (reference sequence). CDR3 residues: CASSSTGIGTEAFF. For the CDR3, the DNA is TGTGCCAGCAGTTCAACGGGTATCGGCACTGAAGCTTTCTTT.

The chain uses TRBV6-4 and TRBJ2-2, with TRBD2 as a possible D gene (5 bases). CDR1 is MRHNA and CDR2 is SNTAGT in the germline V gene. Between the trimmed V and J ends, which lost 5 bases and 0 bases, there was a span of 7 bases. The CDR3 runs 14 residues. The CDR3 DNA follows: TGTGCCAGCAGTACTAGTTCGAACACCGGGGAGCTGTTTTTT. Residues: CASSTSSNTGELFF.

The chain uses TRBV6-5 and TRBJ1-1, with 12 bases fitting TRBD1. The CDR3 runs to 14 residues. The V gene's germline CDR1 is MNHEY and CDR2 SVGAGI. Unmatched junction bases numbered 6, after V lost 2 bases and J lost 11 bases. As DNA, the CDR3 is TGTGCCAGCAGTTACGGGGGACAGGGGGCGCTGGCTTTCTTT. It translates to CASSYGGQGALAFF.

This clone has just one count. The chain couples TRBV2 to TRBJ2-4, with 7 positions matching TRBD1. This CDR3 spans 16 amino acids. Per germline, CDR1 SNHLY and CDR2 FYNNEI. Germline trimming cut 0 bases from V and 4 bases from J; bases unmatched to any gene: 6. The CDR3 nucleotides are TGTGCCAGCAGTGAAGCAGGGACAGTGTTTAAAAACATTCAGTACTTC. Translated, it gives CASSEAGTVFKNIQYF.

The table lists this clone with a count of one. CDR3: CASSSRRGSYNSPLHF. In nucleotides, the CDR3 is TGTGCCAGCAGTTCCCGACGGGGCTCCTATAATTCACCCCTCCACTTT. This sequence joins TRBV27 and TRBJ1-6; no clear D gene. Germline V gene lookup returns CDR1 MNHEY and CDR2 SMNVEV (reference sequence). V lost 4 bases, J lost 0 bases, and 10 bases lay in between. This CDR3 has 16 amino acids.

This rearrangement joins TRBV15 to TRBJ1-4; tentatively, D is TRBD1 (5 bases). The V end was cut by 5 bases, the J end by 1 base, with 11 bases between. This CDR3 is built from 15 residues. Germline values: CDR1 LNHNV, CDR2 YYDKDF (reference sequence). The CDR3 loop reads CATSYTGVTNEKLFF. The CDR3, as DNA: TGTGCCACCAGCTATACGGGGGTAACTAATGAAAAACTGTTTTTT.

V is TRBV11-2 and J is TRBJ1-1; D may be TRBD1 (5 bases). The CDR3 is 15 amino acids. Germline V lookup: CDR1 SGHAT, CDR2 FQNNGV. V was trimmed by 5 bases and J by 6 bases, leaving 19 bases between them. The CDR3 loop reads CASSPLGGAGAEAFF. CDR3 DNA: TGTGCCAGCAGCCCCTTGGGGGGAGCGGGTGCTGAAGCTTTCTTT.

The chain employs TRBV18 and TRBJ1-6; TRBD1 matches 7 bases. This CDR3 has 15 residues. J was trimmed by 8 bases and V by 6 bases; bases with no gene match: 10. The germline V gene has CDR1 KGHSH and CDR2 LQKENI. In DNA, the CDR3 is TGTGCCAGCTCGCCAACCGGGACAGCTTATTCACCCCTCCACTTT. Amino acids: CASSPTGTAYSPLHF.

The chain links TRBV5-6 to TRBJ1-3; D remains ambiguous. Germline CDR1 and CDR2: SGHDT and YYEEEE. CDR3 length: 14 residues. V was trimmed by 2 bases and J by 1 base, leaving 7 bases between them. In DNA form, the CDR3 reads TGTGCCAGCAGCTTCGGGTGGTCTGGAAACACCATATATTTT. Translating it yields CASSFGWSGNTIYF. Supplemented by reference TRBV5-6 and TRBJ1-3, the full variable domain reads DAGVTQSPTHLIKTRGQQVTLRCSPKSGHDTVSWYQQALGQGPQFIFQYYEEEERQRGNFPDRFSGHQFPNYSSELNVNALLLGDSALYLCASSFGWSGNTIYFGEGSWLTVV.

Worth noting for this clone: Other DNA sequences in this specimen translate into the identical CDR3. The chain has TRBV30 and TRBJ1-1, with a possible D match to TRBD1 (5 bases). Germline V CDR1 and CDR2: GTSNPN, SVGIG (reference sequence). The germline V and J ends were trimmed by 2 bases and 5 bases, with 6 bases remaining between them. The CDR3 length is 11 residues. The CDR3 DNA reads as TGTGCCTGGAGTAGGGGAACTGAAGCTTTCTTT. Translated, it gives CAWSRGTEAFF.